The next 21 T cell receptor beta chains were all read from a single sample in a study of response to subunit inactivated influenza vaccine (dated by TCRdb to 2016 to 2019). The receptor library was made with RT-PCR. The reads were generated on an Illumina HiSeq 2500. TCRdb's own reprocessing of the public reads used fastp at Q25 and MiXCR and kept productive beta chains. For every CDR3 protein sequence, its rows merge into one entry that carries the most common genes and DNA. The sample table shows roughly 650,000 distinct CDR3 sequences, and less than 20% are seen once. The top ten clones comprise 11% of the sample. The specimen was PBMCs from blood, collected 11 to 12 days after vaccination. The receptor set was obtained from a man between 45 and 60 years old who received an inactivated influenza vaccine. Donor details come from another sample of the same person, matched by shared clones.

V gene TRBV5-6 combines with J gene TRBJ2-5; TRBD1 might be the D (6 bases). The CDR3 is 15 amino acids. Germline V gives CDR1 SGHDT, CDR2 YYEEEE. Trimming cost V 5 bases and J 1 base, with 15 bases left between them. CDR3 protein: CASSNRDIIQETQYF. Here the CDR3 DNA reads TGTGCCAGCAGTAACAGGGATATAATCCAAGAGACCCAGTACTTC.

This clonotype was recorded at least ten times. The chain employs TRBV6-1 and TRBJ2-3; 9 nucleotides agree with TRBD2. CDR3 length: 15 amino acids. Germline trimming cut 6 bases from V and 2 bases from J; bases unmatched to any gene: 6. The V gene's germline CDR1 is MNHNS and CDR2 SASEGT. In DNA, the CDR3 is TGTGCCAGCAGCTGGACTAGCGATAACACAGATACGCAGTATTTT. Translation: CASSWTSDNTDTQYF.

This chain connects TRBV7-2 to TRBJ1-5; unclear D gene. CDR3 length: 13 residues. Trimming stripped 3 bases from V and 7 bases from J, with 10 bases between. Per the germline V gene, CDR1 is SGHTA and CDR2 is FQGNSA. In DNA form, the CDR3 reads TGTGCCAGCAGCTTCGGCAGAGAACAGCCCCAGCATTTT. Protein sequence: CASSFGREQPQHF.

Note on this clonotype: A junction boundary mismatches the germline segment, possibly from a read error. In nucleotides, the CDR3 is TGTGACAGCGTCCCCCTGGTCGACACCGGGGAGCTGTTTTTT. It codes for CDSVPLVDTGELFF. V is TRBV2 and J is TRBJ2-2; no firm D call. Per the germline V gene, CDR1 is SNHLY and CDR2 is FYNNEI. The CDR3 runs to 14 residues.

The chain combines TRBV4-2 with TRBJ2-7; maybe TRBD1 (6 bases). This CDR3 spans 13 amino acids. The V end was cut by 9 bases, the J end by 2 bases, with 14 bases between. The germline V gene has CDR1 LGHNA and CDR2 YNFKEQ. The CDR3 here is CARGWGLPYEQYF. CDR3 bases: TGTGCCAGGGGCTGGGGGCTCCCCTACGAGCAGTACTTC.

This clonotype was counted between two and nine times. The chain couples TRBV4-1 to TRBJ1-1, with D possibly matching TRBD1 (6 bases). The CDR3 covers 17 residues. Germline V gene lookup returns CDR1 MGHRA and CDR2 YSYEKL. The V gene lost 1 base and the J gene lost 4 bases, with 19 bases spanning the gap. The CDR3 protein is CASSQGLRGRLGTEAFF. Here the CDR3 DNA reads TGCGCCAGCAGCCAAGGCCTCAGGGGCCGCCTCGGCACTGAAGCTTTCTTT.

This clonotype was seen only a few times. This chain joins TRBV11-1 and TRBJ2-2; D remains unclear. The CDR3 is 17 residues long. Germline V gene sequence: CDR1 SGHAT, CDR2 FQDESV (reference sequence). The V end lost 2 bases, the J end lost 5 bases, and 18 bases lay between the germline ends. Here the CDR3 reads CASSLSVGASLTGELFF. The CDR3 region has the DNA TGTGCCAGCAGCTTATCTGTTGGAGCCTCCTTAACCGGGGAGCTGTTTTTT.

This clonotype was seen a handful of times. This chain links TRBV7-8 with TRBJ1-5; no clear D gene. The CDR3 runs 15 residues. The germline CDR1 and CDR2 sequences are SGHVS and FQNEAQ. V was clipped by 3 bases and J by 4 bases, with 13 bases between them. CDR3 loop: CASSFTYLGNQPQHF. CDR3 bases: TGTGCCAGCAGCTTCACTTACCTCGGGAATCAGCCCCAGCATTTT.

The CDR3 DNA reads as TGTGCCAGCAGCGAGGTTCTGCTAGCGGGGGGGCTTGATACGCAGTATTTT. Translated, it gives CASSEVLLAGGLDTQYF. The chain joins TRBV11-2 to TRBJ2-3, with 12 bases that match TRBD2. CDR1 and CDR2 from the germline V gene are SGHAT and FQNNGV. The V gene end was trimmed by 5 bases and the J gene end by 6 bases; junction bases not matched to a gene: 12. The CDR3 totals 17 residues.

This clonotype was detected only a few times. The chain carries TRBV10-3 and TRBJ2-7; D uncertain. This CDR3 has 11 amino acids. Germline values: CDR1 ENHRY, CDR2 SYGVKD. V lost 6 bases to trimming and J lost 3 bases, with 6 bases between them. This CDR3 reads CAIRDLYEQYF. The CDR3 bases are TGTGCCATCAGGGACCTCTACGAGCAGTACTTC.

This clonotype was counted between two and nine times. The gene calls are TRBV9 and TRBJ2-3; 7 nucleotides agree with TRBD1. Germline V lookup: CDR1 SGDLS, CDR2 YYNGEE. The CDR3 has 16 residues. Unmatched junction bases numbered 10, after V lost 6 bases and J lost 0 bases. The CDR3 DNA is TGTGCCAGCACCTTAGGCCCGGGACAGAGCACAGATACGCAGTATTTT. Its translation is CASTLGPGQSTDTQYF.

This chain joins TRBV6-2 or TRBV6-3 and TRBJ1-1; tentatively, D is TRBD1 (5 bases). The CDR3 totals 13 residues. Germline CDR1 and CDR2: MNHEY and SVGEGT. V was cut by 7 bases and J by 12 bases, with 21 bases left in between. CDR3 loop: CASTTPPDKSPFF. DNA of the CDR3: TGTGCCAGCACCACGCCCCCGGACAAAAGCCCTTTCTTT.

This clonotype turned up a few times. The J gene is TRBJ2-1, the V gene TRBV5-1; D might be TRBD1 (6 bases). With 1 base removed from V and 4 bases from J, the gap between germline ends came to 9 bases. This CDR3 is built from 14 residues. Germline values: CDR1 SGHRS, CDR2 YFSETQ. CDR3 sequence (DNA): TGCGCCAGCAGCTTGCAGGGGATATACAATGAGCAGTTCTTC. It specifies CASSLQGIYNEQFF.

The chain uses TRBV20-1 and TRBJ2-6; the match to TRBD1 covers 8 bases. The CDR3 covers 16 residues. Germline loops: CDR1 DFQATT, CDR2 SNEGSKA (reference sequence). The ends lost 3 bases at V and 0 bases at J; junction bases unmatched: 4. CDR3 amino acids: CSASMDRVSGANVLTF. The CDR3 DNA reads TGCAGTGCTAGTATGGACAGGGTCTCTGGGGCCAACGTCCTGACTTTC.

The chain combines TRBV27 with TRBJ2-1, with TRBD1 identical over 10 bases. With 3 bases clipped from V and 9 bases from J, the junction kept 5 bases outside the gene matches. Germline CDR1 and CDR2: MNHEY and SMNVEV (reference sequence). There are 14 residues in the CDR3. DNA for the CDR3: TGTGCCAGCAGTTTCAGACAGGGGGCGCTTGAGCAGTTCTTC. This translates into CASSFRQGALEQFF.

The chain recombines TRBV3-1 with TRBJ2-7; 11 positions match TRBD1. CDR1 is LGHDT and CDR2 is YNNKEL in the germline V gene (reference sequence). V gave up 1 base and J gave up 8 bases; unmatched junction bases: 4. CDR3 length: 14 residues. CDR3 sequence reads: CASSQAGQGVKQYF. As DNA, the CDR3 is TGTGCCAGCAGCCAAGCGGGACAGGGGGTGAAGCAGTACTTC.

The J gene is TRBJ2-2, the V gene TRBV7-7, with 8 nucleotides matching TRBD1. Trimming removed 5 bases from V and 4 bases from J; junction bases left unmatched: 6. Germline V lookup: CDR1 SSHAT, CDR2 FNYEAQ (reference sequence). The CDR3 runs 15 residues. CDR3: CASSPDRVSTGELFF. CDR3 bases: TGTGCCAGCAGCCCGGACAGGGTGAGCACCGGGGAGCTGTTTTTT.

This clonotype was observed many times. V gene TRBV4-3 combines with J gene TRBJ2-7; TRBD1 agrees at 9 bases. The germline gives CDR1 LGHNA, CDR2 YSLEER. This CDR3 is built from 14 residues. The V segment lost 0 bases and the J segment 5 bases; nucleotides outside the gene matches: 2. The CDR3 reads CASSQDGTGHEQYF. In nucleotides, the CDR3 is TGCGCCAGCAGCCAAGATGGGACAGGGCACGAGCAGTACTTC.

The CDR3 is CASSQTYGGTTTYEQYF. The CDR3, as DNA: TGTGCCAGCAGCCAAACCTACGGCGGGACAACCACCTACGAGCAGTACTTC. The V and J genes are TRBV3-1 and TRBJ2-7, with D perhaps matching TRBD1 or TRBD2 (6 bases each). V was pared by 2 bases and J by 2 bases, with 19 bases between. The CDR3 extends over 17 amino acids. Per germline, CDR1 LGHDT and CDR2 YNNKEL (reference sequence).

The sample holds a few counts of this clonotype. V and J are TRBV7-9 and TRBJ2-7; 11 bases fit TRBD1. V shed 3 bases, J shed 3 bases, and the junction held 7 bases outside the gene matches. Germline V gene data show CDR1 as SEHNR and CDR2 as FQNEAQ (reference sequence). The CDR3 extends over 16 amino acids. The CDR3 region has the DNA TGTGCCAGCAGCTTGGCCCGCGGGACAGGGGGCTACGAGCAGTACTTC. Its translation is CASSLARGTGGYEQYF.

V gene TRBV18 combines with J gene TRBJ1-4, with D perhaps matching TRBD1 (5 bases). CDR3 length equals 15 residues. Trimming took 1 base from V and 8 from J, leaving 14 bases between them. Germline V gene sequence: CDR1 KGHSH, CDR2 LQKENI. DNA for the CDR3: TGTGCCAGCTCACCACGGGGCGGGCTCGACGAAAAACTGTTTTTT. Translating gives CASSPRGGLDEKLFF.